This T cell receptor beta chain appears in the sequencing data of a study of a mutant IDH1 vaccine in newly diagnosed glioma. Study details: The initiation of vaccination occurred 4-6 weeks after radiotherapy alone, or with temozolomide cycles. The treated population exhibited a male proportion of about 60%, a female proportion of 37.5%, and a mean age of around 40 years. Patients arrived already treated with radiotherapy, temozolomide, or both, most having had both. General study results and limits: The occurrence of vaccine-induced immune responses was seen in around 94% of patients.

Method: immunoSEQ multiplex PCR; TCRdb's copy keeps in-frame clones and lacks some. The sample holds tens of thousands of clones, roughly four fifths seen once. The time point: week 47, end of study. Doses of 300 ug of mutant IDH1 20-mer peptide were given with topical imiquimod. V trimming: 4 bases; J trimming: 2 bases; junction bases outside the gene matches: 5. This CDR3 contains 15 residues. The germline CDR1 and CDR2 sequences are SGHTA and FQGNSA. Of note for this clone: As yet, its antigen is unknown.

The starting material was PBMCs, obtained from a glioma patient whose treatment included an IDH1 peptide vaccine. The source is a woman aged 45-65 years with glioma. This chain uses TRBV7-2 with TRBJ1-3; 7 positions match TRBD1. CDR3 sequence reads: CASSSTGYAGNTIYF. The CDR3, as DNA: TGTGCCAGCAGCTCGACAGGGTATGCTGGAAACACCATATATTTT. Full variable domain (outside the CDR3, taken from reference TRBV7-2 and TRBJ1-3): GAGVSQSPSNKVTEKGKDVELRCDPISGHTALYWYRQSLGQGLEFLIYFQGNSAPDKSGLPSDRFSAERTGGSVSTLTIQRTQQEDSAVYLCASSSTGYAGNTIYFGEGSWLTVV.